This T cell receptor (beta chain) derives from a study of T-cell reconstitution after alpha-beta-depleted transplantation in children. Preparation of the TCRbeta library used unique molecular identifiers. TCRdb reprocessed the PCR reads with MiXCR, giving one entry per CDR3 protein. There are a few hundred thousand distinct CDR3 sequences in the sample; 9.7% occur only once, and approximately 5% lies in the top ten. This clonotype was seen at least ten times. The junction had 5 bases not matched to a gene; V was cut back by 4 bases and J by 4 bases. The CDR3 sequence is 14 residues long. Looked up from germline, CDR1 is DFQATT and CDR2 is SNEGSKA (reference sequence).

This sequence joins TRBV20-1 and TRBJ2-1, with 9 bases matching TRBD1. The clonotype comes from a human donor who donated a stem cell graft to a child with SCID. The sequenced sample was PBMCs from the stem cell graft donor, obtained from the stem cell graft. The DNA for the CDR3 is TGCAGTGCTATTACAGGGGGCGCGTACAATGAGCAGTTCTTC. Its protein is CSAITGGAYNEQFF.